This TCR beta chain was recorded in a study of T cell repertoires in cytomegalovirus infection. A single record per CDR3 protein comes from TCRdb applying MiXCR to the reads. The sample has some 440,000 distinct CDR3 sequences; about 33% are singletons. V was cut by 8 bases and J by 2 bases, with 7 bases left in between. The CDR3 is 11 residues long. Germline loops: CDR1 MNHEY, CDR2 SVGAGI. Sequenced material: PBMCs. This TCR came from a human donor in good health (CMV status not recorded). Some clones in this sample may be carry-over from other donors' samples. The chain couples TRBV6-5 to TRBJ2-7; D call uncertain. The CDR3 region has the DNA TGTGCCAGCGGGCAGCCCTACGAGCAGTACTTC. Translation gives CASGQPYEQYF.